The 21 T cell receptor beta chains below were found in one sample sequenced in a study of early T cells in non-severe SARS-CoV-2 infection. TCRdb fed the 5' RACE reads into MiXCR, producing one record per CDR3 protein. In the table there are some 71,000 distinct CDR3 sequences, roughly an eighth of which are singletons. The source material was whole blood. These receptors came from an adult who was a healthcare worker with PCR-confirmed SARS-CoV-2 infection or an uninfected control (not recorded which).

The chain joins TRBV6-2 or TRBV6-3 to TRBJ2-7; weak D call: TRBD1 (6 bases). The CDR3 totals 14 residues. CDR1 MNHEY and CDR2 SVGEGT come from the germline V gene. V lost 2 bases, J lost 4 bases, and 12 bases lay in between. The CDR3 bases are TGTGCCAGCAGTTACGATCACAGGGATTACGAGCAGTACTTC. Protein: CASSYDHRDYEQYF.

The chain joins TRBV7-9 to TRBJ1-5; D remains unclear. V lost 5 bases and J 4 bases, leaving 12 bases between the germline ends. The CDR3 has 14 amino acids. The V gene's germline CDR1 is SEHNR and CDR2 FQNEAQ (reference sequence). The CDR3 sequence: CASSPGSHNQPQHF. The DNA for the CDR3 is TGTGCCAGCAGCCCCGGCAGTCATAATCAGCCCCAGCATTTT.

The rearrangement links TRBV29-1 to TRBJ2-7; TRBD1 is a possible D gene (5 bases). Germline CDR1 is SQVTM and CDR2 is ANQGSEA. This CDR3 region has 13 residues. V was clipped by 5 bases and J by 4 bases, with 15 bases between them. The chain's CDR3 is CSVSQGEAYEQYF. CDR3 coding DNA: TGCAGCGTTTCGCAGGGTGAGGCTTACGAGCAGTACTTC.

The chain employs TRBV24-1 and TRBJ2-2, with TRBD1 matching over 7 bases. The junction had 1 base not matched to a gene; V was cut back by 6 bases and J by 7 bases. This CDR3 is built from 12 residues. From germline, CDR1 is KGHDR and CDR2 SFDVKD. CDR3 sequence reads: CATSTGDGELFF. CDR3 nucleotide sequence: TGTGCCACCAGTACAGGGGACGGGGAGCTGTTTTTT.

This clonotype was counted a single time. This may be a read error: a much more frequent sequence differs by one nucleotide. The chain uses TRBV15 and TRBJ1-4, with D unresolved. The CDR3 runs to 15 residues. Germline loops: CDR1 LNHNV, CDR2 YYDKDF (reference sequence). In DNA, the CDR3 is TGTGCCACCAGCAGAGACTCAGGAACTGATGAAATACTGTTTTTT. Translation gives CATSRDSGTDEILFF. The entire variable domain, with the rest obtained from reference TRBV15 and TRBJ1-4, is as follows: DAMVIQNPRYQVTQFGKPVTLSCSQTLNHNVMYWYQQKSSQAPKLLFHYYDKDFNNEADTPDNFQSRRPNTSFCFLDIRSPGLGDTAMYLCATSRDSGTDEILFFGSGTQLSVL.

In this sample, this clonotype turned up a few times. V and J are TRBV10-3 and TRBJ1-1, with D possibly matching TRBD1 (5 bases). The CDR3 runs to 11 residues. The germline CDR1 and CDR2 sequences are ENHRY and SYGVKD. Trimming pared 4 bases from V and 11 bases from J, leaving 11 bases between. CDR3 coding DNA: TGTGCCATCAGTGGAGGGGCCGACGCTTTCTTT. It codes for CAISGGADAFF.

This clonotype was detected a few times. CDR3 in DNA: TGTGCCATCAAGGACAGGGCGATGAACACTGAAGCTTTCTTT. Amino acids: CAIKDRAMNTEAFF. The chain joins TRBV10-3 to TRBJ1-1, with TRBD1 identical over 8 bases. After removal of 7 bases from V and 0 bases from J, the junction contained 4 bases not matched to a gene. This CDR3 is 14 amino acids long. CDR1 and CDR2 (germline): ENHRY, SYGVKD.

The V call is TRBV28, the J call TRBJ2-1; D may be TRBD1 (6 bases). Per the germline V gene, CDR1 is MDHEN and CDR2 is SYDVKM. The CDR3 has 16 amino acids. Trimming shortened V by 5 bases and J by 6 bases, and 20 bases separated the two germline ends. The CDR3 DNA reads as TGTGCCAGCAGTCCCAACAGGGCACGTTCGGTCAATGAGCAGTTCTTC. This gives the protein CASSPNRARSVNEQFF.

The rearrangement uses TRBV6-6 and TRBJ1-5; no firm D call. Germline V gene data show CDR1 as MNHNY and CDR2 as SVGAGI (reference sequence). Trimming took off 0 bases at V and 3 bases at J, with 9 bases between the two ends. The CDR3 totals 15 residues. The CDR3 DNA follows: TGTGCCAGCAGTTACTCCGCCAGCATCAATCAGCCCCAGCATTTT. Protein: CASSYSASINQPQHF.

The V gene is TRBV29-1, the J gene TRBJ1-1, with TRBD1 matching 10 bases. With 6 bases clipped from V and 5 bases from J, the junction kept 6 bases outside the gene matches. The CDR3 spans 13 residues. CDR1 and CDR2 from the germline V gene are SQVTM and ANQGSEA. The CDR3 bases are TGCAGCGTCTGGACAGGGGGTAGGACTGAAGCTTTCTTT. This encodes CSVWTGGRTEAFF.

This clonotype was observed at least ten times. V is TRBV6-2 or TRBV6-3 and J is TRBJ1-5; TRBD1 agrees at 8 bases. The CDR3 is made up of 15 amino acids. From germline, CDR1 is MNHEY and CDR2 SVGEGT. The ends lost 1 base at V and 7 bases at J; junction bases unmatched: 6. CDR3 residues: CASSYWTGREQPQHF. In DNA form, the CDR3 reads TGTGCCAGCAGTTACTGGACAGGGCGAGAACAGCCCCAGCATTTT.

The V call is TRBV7-2, the J call TRBJ1-5; TRBD1 is a possible D gene (5 bases). The V and J ends lost 5 bases and 3 bases respectively, with 14 bases between them. This CDR3 is built from 15 residues. Germline CDR1 and CDR2: SGHTA and FQGNSA. The chain's CDR3 is CASSPQGSLNQPQHF. DNA of the CDR3: TGTGCCAGCAGCCCGCAGGGCTCCCTCAATCAGCCCCAGCATTTT.

The sample holds a few counts of this clonotype. This chain connects TRBV29-1 to TRBJ1-2; TRBD1 agrees at 7 bases. V trimming: 1 base; J trimming: 6 bases; junction bases outside the gene matches: 5. The CDR3 is made up of 13 amino acids. Germline V gene data show CDR1 as SQVTM and CDR2 as ANQGSEA. In DNA, the CDR3 is TGCAGCGTTGAAGCTCACGGGACAGATGGCTACACCTTC. This sequence encodes CSVEAHGTDGYTF.

V gene TRBV7-9 combines with J gene TRBJ1-2; D remains unclear. This CDR3 has 12 amino acids. Germline V gene sequence: CDR1 SEHNR, CDR2 FQNEAQ (reference sequence). Trimming stripped 1 base from V and 8 bases from J, with 8 bases between. Here the CDR3 DNA reads TGTGCCAGCAGCTTAGGACAAGGAGGCTACACCTTC. This encodes CASSLGQGGYTF.

CDR3: CASSLAGPYQPPYEQYF. The CDR3 region has the DNA TGCGCCAGCAGCTTGGCCGGGCCGTATCAACCCCCCTACGAGCAGTACTTC. This chain connects TRBV5-1 to TRBJ2-7, with D unclear. Trimming took off 0 bases at V and 2 bases at J, with 18 bases between the two ends. This CDR3 spans 17 amino acids. CDR1 and CDR2 from the germline V gene are SGHRS and YFSETQ.

This clonotype has at least ten counts. J is TRBJ1-1 and V is TRBV20-1; D not certain. V was pared by 3 bases and J by 0 bases, with 17 bases between. Germline-derived CDR1 and CDR2 are DFQATT and SNEGSKA (reference sequence). CDR3 length: 16 amino acids. CDR3 in amino acids: CSARLEGMGMNTEAFF. CDR3 in DNA: TGCAGTGCTAGGCTGGAGGGAATGGGCATGAACACTGAAGCTTTCTTT.

This clonotype was counted ten times or more. This chain connects TRBV7-9 to TRBJ2-1, with 7 bases matching TRBD1. The CDR3 has 13 residues. With 5 bases clipped from V and 4 bases from J, the junction kept 2 bases outside the gene matches. Germline assignment: CDR1 SEHNR and CDR2 FQNEAQ (reference sequence). CDR3 nucleotides: TGTGCCAGCAGCGAGGGACAGTACAATGAGCAGTTCTTC. It specifies CASSEGQYNEQFF. Looking up the rest from reference TRBV7-9 and TRBJ2-1 gives the full variable domain: DTGVSQNPRHKITKRGQNVTFRCDPISEHNRLYWYRQTLGQGPEFLTYFQNEAQLEKSRLLSDRFSAERPKGSFSTLEIQRTEQGDSAMYLCASSEGQYNEQFFGPGTRLTVL.

The genes are TRBV3-1 and TRBJ1-1, with a possible D match to TRBD1 (5 bases). This CDR3 region has 14 residues. In germline, CDR1 is LGHDT, CDR2 YNNKEL (reference sequence). Trimming took off 1 base at V and 4 bases at J, with 10 bases between the two ends. The CDR3 sequence: CASSQVGRATEAFF. The CDR3 DNA reads TGTGCCAGCAGCCAAGTCGGCAGGGCCACTGAAGCTTTCTTT. Looking up the rest from reference TRBV3-1 and TRBJ1-1 gives the full variable domain: DTAVSQTPKYLVTQMGNDKSIKCEQNLGHDTMYWYKQDSKKFLKIMFSYNNKELIINETVPNRFSPKSPDKAHLNLHINSLELGDSAVYFCASSQVGRATEAFFGQGTRLTVV.

The chain has TRBV20-1 and TRBJ2-1; a weak D match, TRBD2 (6 bases). V was clipped by 2 bases and J by 6 bases, with 23 bases between them. Germline CDR1 and CDR2: DFQATT and SNEGSKA (reference sequence). This CDR3 is 17 amino acids long. The CDR3 DNA reads as TGCAGTGCTAGAAGGGCGGGGACGGGCTACCCGCTCAATGAGCAGTTCTTC. Translation gives CSARRAGTGYPLNEQFF.

This clonotype was seen only a few times. This chain links TRBV4-3 with TRBJ2-1, with 12 bases matching TRBD2. V lost 5 bases and J lost 9; bases outside the gene matches: 8. Germline loops: CDR1 LGHNA, CDR2 YSLEER. This CDR3 comprises 15 residues. The CDR3 bases are TGCGCCAGCAGCGCTAGCGGGGGGGCCGTCAGTGAGCAGTTCTTC. Its translation: CASSASGGAVSEQFF.

This clonotype was counted a few times. The chain employs TRBV20-1 and TRBJ2-5; D remains ambiguous. Germline CDR1 is DFQATT and CDR2 is SNEGSKA (reference sequence). V dropped 3 bases and J dropped 7 bases, with 6 bases sitting between them. The CDR3 loop spans 10 amino acids. The CDR3 DNA is TGCAGTGCTAGTTTTGGGACCCAGTACTTC. It codes for CSASFGTQYF.